The 27 T cell receptor beta chains below were found in one sample sequenced in a study of T cell repertoires in cytomegalovirus infection. In TCRdb, the reads were re-called with MiXCR into one record per CDR3 protein. The sample contains approximately 300,000 distinct CDR3 sequences, almost 30% of which appear only once. These receptors have no identified antigens. The sequences come from cultured PBMCs, collected from culture after CMV antigen stimulation. These TCRs come from a human donor in good health (CMV status not recorded). Some clones in this sample may be carry-over from other donors' samples.

In its sample, this clonotype was seen many times. The rearrangement joins TRBV12-3 or TRBV12-4 to TRBJ1-6; 8 nucleotides align to TRBD1. V was pared by 5 bases and J by 4 bases, with 1 base of the junction left unmatched. The length of the CDR3 is 14 residues. CDR3 protein: CASSRQGYNSPLHF. CDR3 DNA sequence: TGTGCCAGCAGTCGACAGGGGTATAATTCACCCCTCCACTTT.

The V call is TRBV7-4, the J call TRBJ1-5, with 9 nucleotides matching TRBD1. Germline V gene data show CDR1 as SGHVT and CDR2 as SQSDAQ. Germline trimming cut 8 bases from V and 9 bases from J; bases unmatched to any gene: 8. The CDR3 consists of 13 residues. The DNA of the CDR3 is TGTGCCAGCGGTGGACAGGGGACGGGGCCCCAGCATTTT. This translates into CASGGQGTGPQHF.

This chain uses TRBV5-8 with TRBJ1-5; D remains unclear. With 5 bases removed from V and 1 base from J, the gap between germline ends came to 10 bases. This CDR3 contains 14 residues. Germline assignment: CDR1 SGHTS and CDR2 YDEGEE. CDR3 coding DNA: TGTGCCAGCAGGGACGGATGGAGCAATCAGCCCCAGCATTTT. It translates to CASRDGWSNQPQHF.

The CDR3 DNA is TGTGCCAGCAGTCTGCCGGGACAGGGTAATGGCTACACCTTC. Encoded protein: CASSLPGQGNGYTF. V usage is TRBV28 and J usage is TRBJ1-2; TRBD1 aligns across 9 bases. The V segment lost 5 bases and the J segment 6 bases; nucleotides outside the gene matches: 7. Germline V CDR1 and CDR2: MDHEN, SYDVKM. The CDR3 is made up of 14 amino acids.

The chain couples TRBV7-2 to TRBJ2-5; D gene ambiguous. The CDR3 is made up of 16 amino acids. Trimming pared 5 bases from V and 5 bases from J, leaving 21 bases between. The germline V gene encodes CDR1 SGHTA and CDR2 FQGNSA. The CDR3: CASSPSNGGVGETQYF. The CDR3 coding sequence is TGTGCCAGCAGCCCAAGTAACGGTGGGGTAGGGGAGACCCAGTACTTC.

The sample holds a few counts of this clonotype. The chain carries TRBV18 and TRBJ1-1; TRBD1 is a possible D gene (6 bases). CDR3 size: 18 residues. The V gene's germline CDR1 is KGHSH and CDR2 LQKENI. V lost 6 bases and J 4 bases, leaving 27 bases between the germline ends. CDR3 bases: TGTGCCAGCTCTGCCCAGTGGACAGTCAAAGTAACGGGCACTGAAGCTTTCTTT. It yields the protein CASSAQWTVKVTGTEAFF. Full variable domain (rest looked up from reference TRBV18 and TRBJ1-1): NAGVMQNPRHLVRRRGQEARLRCSPMKGHSHVYWYRQLPEEGLKFMVYLQKENIIDESGMPKERFSAEFPKEGPSILRIQQVVRGDSAAYFCASSAQWTVKVTGTEAFFGQGTRLTVV.

The chain joins TRBV19 to TRBJ1-2; D may be TRBD1 (6 bases). From germline, CDR1 is LNHDA and CDR2 SQIVND (reference sequence). The ends were cut back, 5 bases at V and 7 bases at J, with 17 bases in the middle. This CDR3 contains 14 residues. CDR3 sequence: CASSPQGMSSGYTF. In DNA form, the CDR3 reads TGTGCCAGTAGTCCCCAGGGGATGTCCTCTGGCTACACCTTC.

The genes are TRBV6-1 and TRBJ2-7; 11 nucleotides line up with TRBD2. The V and J ends lost 4 bases and 0 bases, in that order; junction bases with no gene match: 2. CDR3 length: 15 amino acids. Looked up from germline, CDR1 is MNHNS and CDR2 is SASEGT. The DNA for the CDR3 is TGTGCCAGCAGTGTGACTAGCGGGAACTCCTACGAGCAGTACTTC. It encodes CASSVTSGNSYEQYF.

This chain uses TRBV7-9 with TRBJ2-1, with D tentatively TRBD1 or TRBD2 (6 bases each). CDR1 and CDR2 from the germline V gene are SEHNR and FQNEAQ (reference sequence). This CDR3 contains 16 residues. V was clipped by 4 bases and J by 7 bases, with 20 bases between them. The CDR3 coding sequence is TGTGCCAGCAGCTCCCCCAGAGGGGGGAAAAGAAATGAGCAGTTCTTC. It translates to CASSSPRGGKRNEQFF.

Only a few counts were recorded for this clonotype. The chain carries TRBV20-1 and TRBJ1-1; D not certain. Deletions cut 2 bases from V and 1 base from J, with 8 bases between. CDR1 is DFQATT and CDR2 is SNEGSKA in the germline V gene (reference sequence). This CDR3 spans 13 amino acids. This CDR3 is CSARWARNTEAFF. The DNA for the CDR3 is TGCAGTGCTAGATGGGCTCGGAACACTGAAGCTTTCTTT.

In this sample, this clonotype turned up many times. V and J are TRBV10-3 and TRBJ1-1, with 11 bases matching TRBD1. Germline CDR1 ENHRY, CDR2 SYGVKD. CDR3 size: 13 residues. Trimming cost V 10 bases and J 1 base; bases outside gene matches: 2. CDR3 sequence: CASGTGGNTEAFF. In DNA, the CDR3 is TGTGCCAGCGGGACAGGGGGGAACACTGAAGCTTTCTTT.

The chain employs TRBV10-2 and TRBJ1-2; unclear D gene. The V end lost 3 bases, the J end lost 5 bases, and 4 bases lay between the germline ends. CDR3 length equals 11 residues. CDR1 WSHSY and CDR2 SAAADI come from the germline V gene. The CDR3 sequence is CASSDGYGYTF. CDR3 DNA sequence: TGCGCCAGCAGTGATGGGTATGGCTACACCTTC.

This clonotype was counted a few times. The rearrangement links TRBV7-8 to TRBJ1-1; perhaps TRBD1 as D (5 bases). Looked up from germline, CDR1 is SGHVS and CDR2 is FQNEAQ. V was cut by 4 bases and J by 5 bases, with 17 bases left in between. This CDR3 contains 15 residues. CDR3 DNA: TGTGCCAGCAGCTCTCGGGACGCCGAAGGGACTGAAGCTTTCTTT. Translation gives CASSSRDAEGTEAFF.

This clonotype was observed many times. The genes are TRBV2 and TRBJ1-3; D gene uncertain. Germline V gene sequence: CDR1 SNHLY, CDR2 FYNNEI. The CDR3 is 12 amino acids. Trimming removed 5 bases from V and 4 bases from J, with 6 bases in between. The CDR3 region is CASSSPGNTIYF. The CDR3 DNA reads TGTGCCAGCAGTTCTCCGGGAAACACCATATATTTT. The full variable domain, its missing parts supplied by reference TRBV2 and TRBJ1-3, is EPEVTQTPSHQVTQMGQEVILRCVPISNHLYFYWYRQILGQKVEFLVSFYNNEISEKSEIFDDQFSVERPDGSNFTLKIRSTKLEDSAMYFCASSSPGNTIYFGEGSWLTVV.

The rearrangement joins TRBV6-1 to TRBJ2-5; TRBD2 matches at 7 bases. J was trimmed by 5 bases and V by 8 bases; bases with no gene match: 17. The CDR3 length is 16 residues. Germline V gene data show CDR1 as MNHNS and CDR2 as SASEGT. CDR3 bases: TGTGCCAGCTCTCGCCGCGGCGGCGTCGGGGGGGAGACCCAGTACTTC. This translates into CASSRRGGVGGETQYF.

The chain recombines TRBV20-1 with TRBJ2-2; possible D gene TRBD1, 6 bases. With 3 bases removed from V and 7 bases from J, the gap between germline ends came to 21 bases. Germline values: CDR1 DFQATT, CDR2 SNEGSKA (reference sequence). CDR3 size: 16 residues. CDR3 in DNA: TGCAGTGCTAGTCCATACGCCTCAGGGGCGGTCGGGGAGCTGTTTTTT. It translates to CSASPYASGAVGELFF.

This chain connects TRBV27 to TRBJ2-1; D is unclear. The CDR3 spans 12 residues. Germline CDR1 MNHEY, CDR2 SMNVEV (reference sequence). The ends were cut back, 5 bases at V and 7 bases at J, with 9 bases in the middle. CDR3 in amino acids: CASSPHINEQFF. The CDR3 bases are TGTGCCAGCAGTCCCCATATTAATGAGCAGTTCTTC.

This clonotype was seen ten or more times. V is TRBV12-3 or TRBV12-4 and J is TRBJ2-7; 9 bases agree with TRBD1. The CDR3 spans 13 residues. V was pared by 6 bases and J by 6 bases, with 6 bases of the junction left unmatched. The CDR3, as DNA: TGTGCCAGCAGACGGACAGGGGTAAGCGAGCAGTACTTC. Amino acids: CASRRTGVSEQYF.

This clonotype was found a few times. The chain couples TRBV6-1 to TRBJ1-1, with unresolved D. V lost 6 bases and J lost 4, with 12 bases in between. The CDR3 is made up of 13 amino acids. Germline V gene sequence: CDR1 MNHNS, CDR2 SASEGT. The CDR3 protein is CASRGLPTTEAFF. The CDR3 bases are TGTGCCAGCAGAGGACTGCCGACCACTGAAGCTTTCTTT.

V and J are TRBV7-2 and TRBJ1-6, with 7 bases matching TRBD1. Germline V gene data show CDR1 as SGHTA and CDR2 as FQGNSA. The CDR3 sequence is 17 residues long. The trim removed 4 bases at V and 7 bases at J, leaving 13 bases unmatched. CDR3 region: CASSYLPGGGGNSPLHF. DNA for the CDR3: TGTGCCAGCAGCTATCTCCCAGGGGGAGGCGGGAATTCACCCCTCCACTTT.

The J gene is TRBJ2-2, the V gene TRBV10-2, with D perhaps matching TRBD2 (6 bases). Germline V lookup: CDR1 WSHSY, CDR2 SAAADI. Trimming took 0 bases from V and 4 from J, leaving 15 bases between them. The CDR3 has 17 amino acids. The CDR3 DNA reads TGCGCCAGCAGTGAGTCAGGGGCAGGGAGGACCACCGGGGAGCTGTTTTTT. It specifies CASSESGAGRTTGELFF.

A note on this clonotype: A much larger clone lies a single base off, so this may be a read error. V and J are TRBV7-2 and TRBJ2-7; 8 bases fit TRBD2. The CDR3 has 14 amino acids. Germline CDR1 SGHTA, CDR2 FQGNSA. The CDR3 region is CASSSLRGGYVQYF. Here the CDR3 DNA reads TGTGCCAGCAGCTCCCTACGGGGGGGCTACGTGCAGTACTTC.

This clonotype was seen many times. The chain links TRBV7-2 to TRBJ2-5, with D perhaps matching TRBD1 (5 bases). Germline V gives CDR1 SGHTA, CDR2 FQGNSA. V lost 5 bases and J lost 5, with 18 bases in between. The CDR3 is 15 amino acids. The CDR3, as DNA: TGTGCCAGCAGCGCGTCAGGACACCTAGGGGAGACCCAGTACTTC. Its translation is CASSASGHLGETQYF.

The CDR3 region is CASSEPGTSGRNTQYF. The CDR3 bases are TGCGCCAGCAGTGAGCCCGGGACTAGCGGGAGGAATACGCAGTATTTT. V gene TRBV10-2 combines with J gene TRBJ2-3; 15 nucleotides agree with TRBD2. Unmatched junction bases numbered 4, after V lost 2 bases and J lost 7 bases. The CDR3 extends over 16 amino acids. Looked up from germline, CDR1 is WSHSY and CDR2 is SAAADI.

This clonotype was observed once. This chain joins TRBV7-2 and TRBJ2-3; TRBD2 is a possible D gene (7 bases). CDR3 length: 16 residues. Germline CDR1 SGHTA, CDR2 FQGNSA. Trimming took 3 bases from V and 1 from J, leaving 14 bases between them. CDR3 region: CASSFQEGGGTDTQYF. The CDR3, as DNA: TGTGCCAGCAGCTTCCAGGAGGGGGGGGGCACAGATACGCAGTATTTT. Supplemented by reference TRBV7-2 and TRBJ2-3, the full variable domain reads GAGVSQSPSNKVTEKGKDVELRCDPISGHTALYWYRQSLGQGLEFLIYFQGNSAPDKSGLPSDRFSAERTGGSVSTLTIQRTQQEDSAVYLCASSFQEGGGTDTQYFGPGTRLTVL.

This clonotype occurred a few times. The rearrangement uses TRBV27 and TRBJ2-2, with D perhaps matching TRBD1 (5 bases). CDR3 length equals 15 residues. Germline CDR1 and CDR2: MNHEY and SMNVEV (reference sequence). The V end lost 6 bases, the J end lost 4 bases, and 15 bases lay between the germline ends. This CDR3 is CASRGSRVGTGELFF. CDR3 nucleotide sequence: TGTGCCAGCAGGGGATCCAGGGTGGGCACCGGGGAGCTGTTTTTT.

The chain recombines TRBV3-1 with TRBJ1-6; 7 nucleotides align to TRBD1. This CDR3 is 16 amino acids long. CDR1 is LGHDT and CDR2 is YNNKEL in the germline V gene (reference sequence). Germline trimming cut 4 bases from V and 6 bases from J; bases unmatched to any gene: 9. The CDR3, as DNA: TGTGCCAGCAGCCCCCTCGGGCAGGGGGGTAATTCACCCCTCCACTTT. Protein sequence: CASSPLGQGGNSPLHF.